This T cell receptor (beta chain) comes out of a study of T-cell memory formation after mild COVID-19 (dated by TCRdb to the early 2020s). Context from the whole study: Most TCR sequence clusters were specific to one of the two donors. T-cell clones expanding and contracting after mild COVID-19 in two donors were tracked by longitudinal TCRalpha and TCRbeta repertoire sequencing. Two young, previously healthy adult volunteers, one female and one male, were included in the cohort.

Ficoll-Paque density gradient centrifugation was the method used to isolate PBMCs. The reads were generated on an Illumina NovaSeq 6000. TCRalpha and TCRbeta cDNA libraries were constructed by 5'RACE with constant-segment primers, with sample barcodes and unique molecular identifiers being introduced. RNA was extracted from every sample with Trizol reagent. The libraries were amplified in two PCR steps, and the second step added a second sample barcode and Illumina TruSeq adapters. Sequencing of the libraries was done on an Illumina NovaSeq, producing 2 x 150 bp paired-end reads. In the paper's pipeline: With migec v1.2.7, reads were demultiplexed and then collapsed into UMI-guided consensus sequences. Using mixcr v2.1.11, UMI consensuses were aligned to TRA and TRB V and J templates and then assembled into clonotypes. A clonotype was counted as expanded or contracted only when both edgeR and NoisET called the clonotype significant, with the noise models trained on biological replicates. For edgeR calls, the cutoffs were a false discovery rate-adjusted p below 0.01 and a log2 fold-change threshold of 1. As an exploratory analysis of dynamics, max-normalized trajectories of the 1000 most abundant clonotypes were examined with PCA combined with hierarchical clustering. Separately sequenced CD4+ and CD8+ repertoires were used to assign a CD4 or CD8 phenotype to each responding clone. TCRdb took the public reads, trimmed them with fastp at Q25, ran MiXCR for clone calling and kept in-frame beta chains. Duplicate CDR3 protein sequences are folded into a single record with the most common DNA and genes. The V and J calls and clone size are TCRdb's, not the authors'. Recorded for this sample are 150,000 to 200,000 distinct CDR3 sequences; roughly 15% of them occurred a single time. The ten largest clones capture 13% to 15% of the sample.

Relative to germline, V is missing 5 bases and J is missing 5 bases, with 5 bases of the junction outside any gene match. The CDR3 spans 16 residues, from the cysteine through the phenylalanine. Only the CDR3 portion is preserved as DNA: 48 bases, with reading frame beginning at the first base. CDR1 and CDR2 were assigned from the germline V gene (reference sequence) as SEHNR and FQNEAQ. About this clonotype itself: Its specific antigen is unknown. Qualities for individual bases were not recorded, and no much larger clone is one base off.

The study at large found these results: Only a couple of mild cases were covered by the study, and larger cohorts that include severe cases with pre-infection samples were considered necessary. Contracting CD4+ clones were found mainly in CM and EM memory subsets, while CD8+ clones were enriched in EMRA. SARS-CoV-2 specificity of the second-wave clones peaking on day 37 was not confirmed. Some responding clones were found in pre-infection memory, which suggests that pre-existing cross-reactive memory T cells took part in the SARS-CoV-2 response. From day 15 to 85, contracting clones showed balanced CD4/CD8 phenotypes, whereas a second wave of clones that expanded from day 15 to 37 leaned towards CD4+.

Rearrangement joined TRBV7-9 to TRBJ2-1, with 14 bases in between that match TRBD2. The sample consisted of PBMCs or a T cell subset sorted from them (not recorded which). This receptor was obtained from an adult woman who had mild COVID-19 (a few samples of this study predate the infection). The sample titles of this study are shuffled in the database, so cell type and time point are left out; the donor was told from shared clones. CDR3 loop: CASSATSGRGDNEQFF. The base sequence is TGTGCCAGCAGCGCGACTAGCGGGAGGGGCGACAATGAGCAGTTCTTC.